This TCR beta chain was documented in a study of CD8 T cells in Susac syndrome. Through negative isolation, CD4+ and CD8+ T cells were obtained, while TEMRA cells were enriched using FACS. V lost 0 bases and J lost 5, with 14 bases in between. The CDR3 consists of 16 residues. The germline CDR1 and CDR2 sequences are ENHRY and SYGVKD. This clonotype was detected once. A quantity of about 0.5 to 1 ug RNA underwent reverse transcription using random hexamers. Amplification of TCR beta CDR3 by immunoSEQ multiplex PCR spanned 54 Vbeta and 13 Jbeta. TCRdb reprocessed the immunoSEQ multiplex PCR reads with MiXCR, giving one entry per CDR3 protein. The sample lists about 210,000 distinct CDR3 sequences; approximately 95% were seen once.

The sequence was collected from a human donor with multiple sclerosis. The sample taken for sequencing was CD4+ T cells from PBMCs. The rearrangement joins TRBV10-3 to TRBJ2-1, with a possible D match to TRBD1 (5 bases). CDR3 bases: TGTGCCATCAGTGAGTCTAGCCGGCAGGGCAACAATGAGCAGTTCTTC. This encodes CAISESSRQGNNEQFF.